The next 26 T cell receptor beta chains were all read from a single sample in a study of early T cells in non-severe SARS-CoV-2 infection. TCRdb re-derived calls from the 5' RACE reads in MiXCR, one entry per CDR3 protein. The sample includes fewer than 120,000 distinct CDR3 sequences, around 12% of them seen just once. This sample comprised whole blood, obtained at baseline. All receptors derive from an adult who was a healthcare worker with PCR-confirmed SARS-CoV-2 infection or an uninfected control (not recorded which).

This clonotype was counted at least ten times. This chain connects TRBV20-1 to TRBJ1-2, with unresolved D. Germline V CDR1 and CDR2: DFQATT, SNEGSKA (reference sequence). Trimming left V 1 base short and J 8 bases short, with 17 bases between. The CDR3 covers 14 residues. CDR3 coding DNA: TGCAGTGCTAGAGTGAACTTACACAAAGGGGGCTACACCTTC. Protein product: CSARVNLHKGGYTF.

V usage is TRBV6-5 and J usage is TRBJ2-3; the match to TRBD1 covers 8 bases. Germline V gene lookup returns CDR1 MNHEY and CDR2 SVGAGI. The V and J ends lost 5 bases and 2 bases, in that order; junction bases with no gene match: 3. This CDR3 has 14 amino acids. Here the CDR3 DNA reads TGTGCCAGCAGTCGACAGGGGACCACAGATACGCAGTATTTT. As protein: CASSRQGTTDTQYF.

This clonotype has more than one count but fewer than ten. The rearrangement joins TRBV27 to TRBJ1-1; no clear D gene. Trimming stripped 2 bases from V and 0 bases from J, with 7 bases between. Germline CDR1 reads MNHEY; CDR2 reads SMNVEV (reference sequence). The CDR3 is 14 amino acids. The DNA for the CDR3 is TGTGCCAGCAGTTTAGGGGTCCTGAACACTGAAGCTTTCTTT. It is translated as CASSLGVLNTEAFF.

This clonotype has more than one count but fewer than ten. V is TRBV6-2 or TRBV6-3 and J is TRBJ2-2, with TRBD1 as a possible D gene (5 bases). The CDR3 runs to 13 residues. The V end lost 4 bases, the J end lost 4 bases, and 7 bases lay between the germline ends. The germline CDR1 and CDR2 sequences are MNHEY and SVGEGT. The CDR3 nucleotides read TGTGCCAGCAGTTTACAGGTCACCGGGGAGCTGTTTTTT. Translated, it gives CASSLQVTGELFF.

This clonotype was detected only a few times. V gene TRBV20-1 combines with J gene TRBJ1-2; D is possibly TRBD1 (6 bases). V shed 4 bases and J shed 2 bases, with 17 bases lying between them. The CDR3 sequence is 15 residues long. From germline, CDR1 is DFQATT and CDR2 SNEGSKA (reference sequence). The CDR3 bases are TGCAGTGCTACTCCGGGACAAATCACAAACTATGGCTACACCTTC. It specifies CSATPGQITNYGYTF.

In its sample, this clonotype was seen a few times. This chain connects TRBV20-1 to TRBJ1-6; unclear D gene. Per the germline V gene, CDR1 is DFQATT and CDR2 is SNEGSKA (reference sequence). The CDR3 has 14 residues. V lost 2 bases, J lost 9 bases, and 14 bases lay in between. As DNA, the CDR3 is TGCAGTGCTAGATTAGAGGCCGCCATTTCACCCCTCCACTTT. Translated, it gives CSARLEAAISPLHF.

This clonotype was seen ten or more times. One end of the junction does not line up with germline, which may come from a read error. The rearrangement joins TRBV4-1 to TRBJ2-5; D is unclear. There are 14 residues in the CDR3. Looked up from germline, CDR1 is MGHRA and CDR2 is YSYEKL. The CDR3 loop is CASSQGLLKETQYF. As DNA, the CDR3 is TGCGCCAGCAGTCAAGGCCTTCTAAAGGAGACCCAGTACTTC.

This clonotype was observed a handful of times. This sequence joins TRBV9 and TRBJ2-2; D possibly corresponds to TRBD1 (6 bases). Trimming took 7 bases from V and 4 from J, leaving 20 bases between them. This CDR3 is built from 16 residues. Looked up from germline, CDR1 is SGDLS and CDR2 is YYNGEE. CDR3 in amino acids: CASSNAATGSTGELFF. In DNA form, the CDR3 reads TGTGCCAGCTCGAACGCAGCTACAGGGAGCACCGGGGAGCTGTTTTTT.

The chain links TRBV19 to TRBJ2-1; 11 bases line up with TRBD2. This CDR3 region has 15 residues. Losses at the gene ends were 10 bases for V and 9 bases for J; bases not matched to a gene: 14. The germline CDR1 and CDR2 sequences are LNHDA and SQIVND (reference sequence). This CDR3 is CATDSGGARAGEQFF. Written as DNA, the CDR3 is TGTGCCACCGATAGCGGGGGGGCCCGTGCGGGTGAGCAGTTCTTC. Full variable domain (outside the CDR3, taken from reference TRBV19 and TRBJ2-1): DGGITQSPKYLFRKEGQNVTLSCEQNLNHDAMYWYRQDPGQGLRLIYYSQIVNDFQKGDIAEGYSVSREKKESFPLTVTSAQKNPTAFYLCATDSGGARAGEQFFGPGTRLTVL.

This chain connects TRBV7-3 to TRBJ2-1; tentative D call: TRBD1 (6 bases). The length of the CDR3 is 16 residues. Germline lookup yields CDR1 SGHTA and CDR2 FQGTGA. V lost 0 bases and J lost 4, with 13 bases in between. The CDR3 sequence is CASSLTAQGRYNEQFF. In DNA form, the CDR3 reads TGTGCCAGCAGCTTAACGGCACAGGGCCGGTACAATGAGCAGTTCTTC.

V gene TRBV7-2 combines with J gene TRBJ2-1; D is ambiguous. From germline, CDR1 is SGHTA and CDR2 FQGNSA. V lost 1 base to trimming and J lost 3 bases, with 10 bases between them. The length of the CDR3 is 15 residues. CDR3 DNA sequence: TGTGCCAGCAGCTTAGAACAGCCTAACTACAATGAGCAGTTCTTC. Protein sequence: CASSLEQPNYNEQFF.

The V and J genes are TRBV5-1 and TRBJ2-7; 10 nucleotides align to TRBD2. Germline loops: CDR1 SGHRS, CDR2 YFSETQ. J was trimmed by 1 base and V by 4 bases; bases with no gene match: 8. This CDR3 has 16 amino acids. The CDR3 region is CASSDSSGGPSYEQYF. CDR3 coding DNA: TGCGCCAGCAGCGACTCTAGCGGGGGACCTTCCTACGAGCAGTACTTC.

This clonotype was detected ten times or more. The J gene is TRBJ2-1, the V gene TRBV25-1; TRBD2 agrees at 7 bases. V trimming: 9 bases; J trimming: 6 bases; junction bases outside the gene matches: 20. The V gene's germline CDR1 is MGHDK and CDR2 SYGVNS. This CDR3 is built from 17 residues. In nucleotides, the CDR3 is TGTGCCAGTGCCAAGGGCCAGGTGGCGGGAGTGGGCAATGAGCAGTTCTTC. Residues: CASAKGQVAGVGNEQFF. The whole variable domain, remainder taken from reference TRBV25-1 and TRBJ2-1, is EADIYQTPRYLVIGTGKKITLECSQTMGHDKMYWYQQDPGMELHLIHYSYGVNSTEKGDLSSESTVSRIRTEHFPLTLESARPSHTSQYLCASAKGQVAGVGNEQFFGPGTRLTVL.

As DNA, the CDR3 is TGCAGCGTTTGGCGAGAGGGGATGGCTGAAGCTTTCTTT. Translated, it gives CSVWREGMAEAFF. This chain joins TRBV29-1 and TRBJ1-1, with D perhaps TRBD1 (5 bases). The germline V gene has CDR1 SQVTM and CDR2 ANQGSEA. With 5 bases removed from V and 6 bases from J, the gap between germline ends came to 16 bases. The CDR3 is made up of 13 amino acids. The full variable domain, with the rest looked up from reference TRBV29-1 and TRBJ1-1, is SAVISQKPSRDICQRGTSLTIQCQVDSQVTMMFWYRQQPGQSLTLIATANQGSEATYESGFVIDKFPISRPNLTFSTLTVSNMSPEDSSIYLCSVWREGMAEAFFGQGTRLTVV.

The rearrangement uses TRBV7-9 and TRBJ2-5, with 7 bases that match TRBD2. V lost 6 bases, J lost 1 base, and 2 bases stayed unmatched. The CDR3 length is 13 residues. Per the germline V gene, CDR1 is SEHNR and CDR2 is FQNEAQ (reference sequence). CDR3 residues: CASSRTSQETQYF. In DNA form, the CDR3 reads TGTGCCAGCAGTAGGACTAGCCAAGAGACCCAGTACTTC.

This clonotype has at least ten counts. The chain joins TRBV29-1 to TRBJ1-2; 8 bases fit TRBD1. J gave up 6 bases and V 5 bases, and 11 bases lay outside the gene matches. CDR1 and CDR2 from the germline V gene are SQVTM and ANQGSEA. The CDR3 has 14 amino acids. CDR3 residues: CSVNIEAGGNGYTF. CDR3 sequence (DNA): TGCAGCGTTAACATAGAAGCAGGGGGCAATGGCTACACCTTC. Complete variable domain (other parts from reference TRBV29-1 and TRBJ1-2): SAVISQKPSRDICQRGTSLTIQCQVDSQVTMMFWYRQQPGQSLTLIATANQGSEATYESGFVIDKFPISRPNLTFSTLTVSNMSPEDSSIYLCSVNIEAGGNGYTFGSGTRLTVV.

This clonotype was counted between two and nine times. The chain joins TRBV6-2 or TRBV6-3 to TRBJ2-7, with a tentative D call TRBD2 (6 bases). This CDR3 contains 13 residues. With 7 bases removed from V and 3 bases from J, the gap between germline ends came to 13 bases. The germline V gene encodes CDR1 MNHEY and CDR2 SVGEGT. Here the CDR3 DNA reads TGTGCCAGCACCCCCGGGGGATTCTACGAGCAGTACTTC. Its translation: CASTPGGFYEQYF.

The chain joins TRBV3-1 to TRBJ1-1; D gene ambiguous. The CDR3 has 13 residues. V was cut by 6 bases and J by 4 bases, with 12 bases left in between. Germline assignment: CDR1 LGHDT and CDR2 YNNKEL (reference sequence). The CDR3 coding sequence is TGTGCCAGCAGTTTCCAGGTTGGCACTGAAGCTTTCTTT. Amino acids: CASSFQVGTEAFF.

This clonotype was seen many times. V is TRBV6-6 and J is TRBJ1-2; D is uncertain. The CDR3 runs to 14 residues. Deletions cut 4 bases from V and 1 base from J, with 10 bases between. Per the germline V gene, CDR1 is MNHNY and CDR2 is SVGAGI (reference sequence). CDR3 protein: CASSLGRYNYGYTF. The CDR3 DNA follows: TGTGCCAGCAGTTTAGGCAGGTATAACTATGGCTACACCTTC.

The genes are TRBV5-1 and TRBJ2-1, with 7 bases fitting TRBD2. There are 16 residues in the CDR3. Germline assignment: CDR1 SGHRS and CDR2 YFSETQ. The V and J ends lost 1 base and 2 bases, in that order; junction bases with no gene match: 6. The CDR3 DNA is TGCGCCAGCAGCTTGAGGAGGGAGGGCCCCTACAATGAGCAGTTCTTC. It is translated as CASSLRREGPYNEQFF.

The chain is built from TRBV7-9 and TRBJ2-2, with D tentatively TRBD1 (6 bases). The CDR3 loop spans 13 amino acids. The V and J ends lost 11 bases and 2 bases respectively, with 12 bases between them. Germline lookup yields CDR1 SEHNR and CDR2 FQNEAQ (reference sequence). The chain's CDR3 is CAPQGRNTGELFF. The CDR3 region has the DNA TGTGCCCCCCAGGGGCGAAACACCGGGGAGCTGTTTTTT.

This clonotype was observed a few times. The chain combines TRBV20-1 with TRBJ1-1; D is unclear. V was clipped by 5 bases and J by 0 bases, with 16 bases between them. This CDR3 has 15 residues. Looked up from germline, CDR1 is DFQATT and CDR2 is SNEGSKA (reference sequence). Here the CDR3 reads CSAHPPRAVNTEAFF. The CDR3 region has the DNA TGCAGTGCTCACCCCCCGCGGGCAGTGAACACTGAAGCTTTCTTT.

This chain uses TRBV11-1 with TRBJ1-2, with D perhaps matching TRBD1 (5 bases). Germline V gene lookup returns CDR1 SGHAT and CDR2 FQDESV (reference sequence). The CDR3 contains 14 residues. Trimming shortened V by 6 bases and J by 7 bases, and 18 bases separated the two germline ends. The CDR3 sequence is CASSSRDSPIGYTF. The CDR3 DNA sequence: TGTGCCAGCAGTTCTCGCGACAGCCCTATTGGCTACACCTTC. Using reference TRBV11-1 and TRBJ1-2 for the parts outside the CDR3, the full variable domain is EAEVAQSPRYKITEKSQAVAFWCDPISGHATLYWYRQILGQGPELLVQFQDESVVDDSQLPKDRFSAERLKGVDSTLKIQPAELGDSAMYLCASSSRDSPIGYTFGSGTRLTVV.

The genes are TRBV29-1 and TRBJ1-5; 11 bases line up with TRBD1. This CDR3 is 13 amino acids long. From germline, CDR1 is SQVTM and CDR2 ANQGSEA. Trimming removed 6 bases from V and 6 bases from J; junction bases left unmatched: 4. The CDR3 DNA follows: TGCAGCGTCCGGACAGGGGGCAGTCAGCCCCAGCATTTT. As protein: CSVRTGGSQPQHF.

This chain joins TRBV6-2 or TRBV6-3 and TRBJ2-7, with D uncertain. Germline V CDR1 and CDR2: MNHEY, SVGEGT. With 2 bases removed from V and 1 base from J, the gap between germline ends came to 3 bases. The length of the CDR3 is 12 residues. The CDR3 nucleotides are TGTGCCAGCAGTTACCCTTCCTACGAGCAGTACTTC. Protein product: CASSYPSYEQYF.

This clonotype has a count of ten or more. The genes are TRBV5-6 and TRBJ2-3; 8 bases align to TRBD2. This CDR3 contains 15 residues. Per germline, CDR1 SGHDT and CDR2 YYEEEE. The V gene end was trimmed by 0 bases and the J gene end by 3 bases; junction bases not matched to a gene: 3. CDR3 loop: CASSLAASGTDTQYF. In nucleotides, the CDR3 is TGTGCCAGCAGCTTGGCGGCTAGCGGGACAGATACGCAGTATTTT.